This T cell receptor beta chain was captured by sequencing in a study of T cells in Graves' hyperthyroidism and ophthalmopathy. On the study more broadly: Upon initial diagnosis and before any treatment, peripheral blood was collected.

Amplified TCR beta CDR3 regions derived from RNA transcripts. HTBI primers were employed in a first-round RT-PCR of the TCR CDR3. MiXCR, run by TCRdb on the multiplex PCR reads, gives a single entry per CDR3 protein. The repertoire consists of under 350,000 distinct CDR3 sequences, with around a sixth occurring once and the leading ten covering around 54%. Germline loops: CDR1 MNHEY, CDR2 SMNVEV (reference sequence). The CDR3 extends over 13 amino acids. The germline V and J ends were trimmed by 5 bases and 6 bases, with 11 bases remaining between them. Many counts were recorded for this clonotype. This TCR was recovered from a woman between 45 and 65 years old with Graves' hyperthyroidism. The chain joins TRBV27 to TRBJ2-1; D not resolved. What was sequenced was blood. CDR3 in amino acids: CASSTHPSNEQFF. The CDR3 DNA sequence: TGTGCCAGCAGTACGCACCCTTCCAATGAGCAGTTCTTC.